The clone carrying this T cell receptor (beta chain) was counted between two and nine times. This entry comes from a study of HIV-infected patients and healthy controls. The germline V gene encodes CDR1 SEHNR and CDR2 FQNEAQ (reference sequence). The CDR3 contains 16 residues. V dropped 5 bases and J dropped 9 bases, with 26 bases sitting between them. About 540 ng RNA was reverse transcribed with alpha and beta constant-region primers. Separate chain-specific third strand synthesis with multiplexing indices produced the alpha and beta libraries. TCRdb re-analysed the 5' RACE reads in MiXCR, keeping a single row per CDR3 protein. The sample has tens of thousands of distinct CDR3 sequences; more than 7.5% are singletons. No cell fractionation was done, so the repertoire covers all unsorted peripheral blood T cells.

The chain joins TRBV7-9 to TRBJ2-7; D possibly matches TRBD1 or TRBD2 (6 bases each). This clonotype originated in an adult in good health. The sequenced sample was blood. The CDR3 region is CASSAQEGVGANGQYF. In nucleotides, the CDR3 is TGTGCCAGCAGCGCCCAGGAGGGGGTAGGTGCTAATGGGCAGTACTTC.